This T cell receptor (beta chain) was sequenced in a study of early T cells in non-severe SARS-CoV-2 infection. Study conclusions and caveats: Matching results from VDJdb favored anti-spike CD8 responses, leaving private and CD4 specificities undetected.

Points on this clonotype: Antigen: not known.

CDR3 length: 16 residues. The germline V gene encodes CDR1 SGHTA and CDR2 FQGNSA. The V end lost 3 bases, the J end lost 0 bases, and 13 bases lay between the germline ends. TCRdb itself ran the 5' RACE reads through MiXCR, one entry per CDR3 protein. The sample records tens of thousands of distinct CDR3 sequences, about 5% being singletons. The chain is built from TRBV7-2 and TRBJ2-3, with a weak D call TRBD1 (6 bases). The sample was whole blood, taken at baseline. The source of this sequence is an adult who was a healthcare worker with PCR-confirmed SARS-CoV-2 infection or an uninfected control (not recorded which). The CDR3 DNA reads TGTGCCAGCAGCTTGAGGGGGTTTGTTAGCACAGATACGCAGTATTTT. This translates into CASSLRGFVSTDTQYF.